Reported below is one T cell receptor beta chain. Its antigen is not known. Libraries for TCRalpha and TCRbeta carried sample barcodes and unique molecular identifiers via 5'RACE. TCRdb reprocessed the 5' RACE reads via MiXCR and lists one record per CDR3 protein. This table has hundreds of thousands of distinct CDR3 sequences, roughly 21% appearing once. These data originate in a study of T-cell memory formation after mild COVID-19. Study observations and caveats: CD4+ contracting clones were mainly CM and EM; CD8+ ones, EMRA. Pre-infection memory already had some responding clones, implying cross-reactive memory joined.

Per the germline V gene, CDR1 is MNHEY and CDR2 is SMNVEV (reference sequence). The CDR3 extends over 18 amino acids. V lost 7 bases and J lost 2, with 24 bases in between. This sequence joins TRBV27 and TRBJ1-5; tentatively, D is TRBD1 (6 bases). Specimen: PBMCs or a T cell subset sorted from them (not recorded which). The TCR comes from an adult woman who had mild COVID-19 (a few samples of this study predate the infection). Cell type and time point are not known. CDR3 residues: CASTDLKGGGWGNQPQHF. For the CDR3, the DNA is TGTGCCAGCACCGACCTCAAGGGGGGCGGATGGGGCAATCAGCCCCAGCATTTT.